The subject of this entry is one T cell receptor (beta chain). V was shortened by 4 bases and J by 1 base, with 18 bases between the two germline ends. The length of the CDR3 is 17 residues. CDR1 is LGHDT, CDR2 YNNKEL, per germline (reference sequence). TCRdb keeps only in-frame clones here, not all; method: immunoSEQ multiplex PCR. The table has approximately 61,000 clones, around 81% seen once. The data are from a study of blood T cell repertoires in COVID-19. Specimen: peripheral blood. V gene TRBV3-1 (or the pseudogene TRBV3-2) combines with J gene TRBJ2-3; tentative D call: TRBD1 (6 bases). The sequence was obtained from a man between 65 and 85 years old with acute or convalescent COVID-19. The DNA for the CDR3 is TGTGCCAGCAGCCCAAAGAGGCAGGGGCCCCGCACAGATACGCAGTATTTT. It translates to CASSPKRQGPRTDTQYF.